This TCR beta chain was observed in a study of blood T cell repertoires in COVID-19. Study information: Some COVID-19 samples were acute and others convalescent; all came from the United States, Italy and Spain.

This study enrolled people aged 18 to 89 from about two dozen US geographic areas. Allocation to cohorts depended on clinical history reported by the participants. Someone with COVID-19 had been met by exposed participants within 2 weeks before study entry. CDR3 length: 15 residues. Trimming removed 3 bases from V and 1 base from J, with 12 bases in between. The germline gives CDR1 MGHRA, CDR2 YSYEKL. Only in-frame clones appear in the TCRdb table, and some are missing; sequencing was by immunoSEQ multiplex PCR. Among around 270,000 clones listed, approximately 88% were seen once. This rearrangement joins TRBV4-1 to TRBJ2-5; possibly TRBD2 for D (6 bases). The receptor's source is a woman between 40 and 50 years old who had been exposed to COVID-19. Material for sequencing was PBMCs or T cells enriched from blood (not recorded which). The CDR3 sequence: CASSQDRDSQETQYF. In nucleotides, the CDR3 is TGCGCCAGCAGCCAGGACCGGGACTCCCAAGAGACCCAGTACTTC.